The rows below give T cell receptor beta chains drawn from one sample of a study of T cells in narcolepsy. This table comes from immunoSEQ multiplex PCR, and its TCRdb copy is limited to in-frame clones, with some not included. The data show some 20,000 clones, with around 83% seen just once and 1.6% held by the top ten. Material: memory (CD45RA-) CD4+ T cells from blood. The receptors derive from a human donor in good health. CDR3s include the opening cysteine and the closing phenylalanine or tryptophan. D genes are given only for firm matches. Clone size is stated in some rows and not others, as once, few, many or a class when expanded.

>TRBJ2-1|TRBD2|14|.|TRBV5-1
TGCGCCAGCAGCTCGACTAGCGGGAGTCTTGAGCAGTTCTTC
CASSSTSGSLEQFF
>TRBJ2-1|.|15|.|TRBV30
TGTGCCTCCGCGGGGACACAAAACTCCTACAATGAGCAGTTCTTC
CASAGTQNSYNEQFF
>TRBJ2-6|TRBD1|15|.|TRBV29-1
TGCAGCGTTCGGACAGGGGAAACAGGGGCCAACGTCCTGACTTTC
CSVRTGETGANVLTF
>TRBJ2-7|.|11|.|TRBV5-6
TGTGCCAGCAGCTTGGCGGGCGAGCAGTACTTC
CASSLAGEQYF
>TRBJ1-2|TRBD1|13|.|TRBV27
TGTGCCAGCAGTGTCCGCAGGGGGATGGGCTACACCTTC
CASSVRRGMGYTF
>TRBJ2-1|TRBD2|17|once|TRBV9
TGTGCCAGCAGCGTAGCCCTCCCGACTAGCGGTAACAATGAGCAGTTCTTC
CASSVALPTSGNNEQFF
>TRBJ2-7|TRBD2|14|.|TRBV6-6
TGTGCCAGCAGTTTAGCGGGGGCAACCTACGAGCAGTACTTC
CASSLAGATYEQYF
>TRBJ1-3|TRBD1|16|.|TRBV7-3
TGTGCCAGCAGCGCCCTTTTCGGGACAGGGGAAAACACCATATATTTT
CASSALFGTGENTIYF
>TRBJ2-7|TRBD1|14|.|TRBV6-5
TGTGCCAGCAACCCCGGGACAGCTTATTACGAGCAGTACTTC
CASNPGTAYYEQYF
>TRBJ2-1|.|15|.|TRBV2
TGTGCCAGCAGTGAAGCAAGAACGGGTAGTAATGAGCAGTTCTTC
CASSEARTGSNEQFF
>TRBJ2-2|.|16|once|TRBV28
TGTGCCAGCAGTAAGTCAAGTGGGACGAACACCGGGGAGCTGTTTTTT
CASSKSSGTNTGELFF
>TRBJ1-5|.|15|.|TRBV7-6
TGTGCCAGCAGCTTAGGGGGGCGCGGAGATCAGCCCCAGCATTTT
CASSLGGRGDQPQHF
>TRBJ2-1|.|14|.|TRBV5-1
TGCGCCAGCAATCAGGGGAACTCCTACAATGAGCAGTTCTTC
CASNQGNSYNEQFF
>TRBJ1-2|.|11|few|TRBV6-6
TGTGCCACCTTACAGGGCTATGGCTACACCTTC
CATLQGYGYTF